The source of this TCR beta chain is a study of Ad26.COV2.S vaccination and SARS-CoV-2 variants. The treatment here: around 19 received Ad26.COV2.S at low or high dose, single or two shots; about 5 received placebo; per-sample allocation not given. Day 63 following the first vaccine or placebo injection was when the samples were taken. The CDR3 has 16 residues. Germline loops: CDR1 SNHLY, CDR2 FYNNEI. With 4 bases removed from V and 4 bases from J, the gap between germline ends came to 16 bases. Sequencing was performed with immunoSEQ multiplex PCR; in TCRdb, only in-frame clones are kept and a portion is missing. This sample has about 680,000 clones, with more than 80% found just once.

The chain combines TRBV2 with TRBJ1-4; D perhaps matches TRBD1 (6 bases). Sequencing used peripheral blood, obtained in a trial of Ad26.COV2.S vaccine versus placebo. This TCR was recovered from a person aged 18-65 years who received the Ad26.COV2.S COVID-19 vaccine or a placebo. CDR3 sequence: CASSVPKGTINEKLFF. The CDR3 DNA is TGTGCCAGCAGTGTACCAAAAGGGACAATTAATGAAAAACTGTTTTTT.